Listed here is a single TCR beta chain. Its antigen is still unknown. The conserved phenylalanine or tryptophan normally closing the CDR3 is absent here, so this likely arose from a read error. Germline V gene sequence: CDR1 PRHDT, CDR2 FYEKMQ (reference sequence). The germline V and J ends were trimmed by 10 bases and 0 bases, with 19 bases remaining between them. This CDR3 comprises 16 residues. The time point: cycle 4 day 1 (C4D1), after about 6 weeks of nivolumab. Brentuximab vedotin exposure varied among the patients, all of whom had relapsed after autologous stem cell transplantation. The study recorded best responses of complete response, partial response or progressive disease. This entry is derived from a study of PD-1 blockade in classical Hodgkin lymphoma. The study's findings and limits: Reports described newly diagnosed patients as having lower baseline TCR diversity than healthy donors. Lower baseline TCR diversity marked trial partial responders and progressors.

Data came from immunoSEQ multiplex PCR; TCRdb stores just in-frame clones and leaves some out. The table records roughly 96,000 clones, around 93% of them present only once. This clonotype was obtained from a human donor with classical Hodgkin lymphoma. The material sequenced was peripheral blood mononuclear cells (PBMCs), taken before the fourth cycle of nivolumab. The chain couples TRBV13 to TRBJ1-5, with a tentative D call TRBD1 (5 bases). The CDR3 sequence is CAMDTKPADSNQPQHS. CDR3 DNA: TGTGCCATGGACACCAAACCAGCTGATAGCAATCAGCCCCAGCATTCT.